The 29 T cell receptor beta chains below come from one sample, sequenced in a study of blood T cell repertoires in COVID-19. Some clones are missing from TCRdb's copy, which holds only in-frame ones; the method was immunoSEQ multiplex PCR. The data hold around 72,000 clones, with about 81% observed a single time. The specimen sequenced was peripheral blood. The source is a human donor in a cohort sampled during active COVID-19.

The V call is TRBV6-2 or TRBV6-3, the J call TRBJ1-2; D remains unclear. The germline gives CDR1 MNHEY, CDR2 SVGEGT. Trimming cost V 2 bases and J 4 bases, with 11 bases left between them. The CDR3 length is 14 residues. This CDR3 reads CASSYRFSFYGYTF. Written as DNA, the CDR3 is TGTGCCAGCAGTTACAGGTTTAGCTTCTATGGCTACACCTTC.

The chain is built from TRBV4-1 and TRBJ1-6; maybe TRBD1 (5 bases). V shed 0 bases and J shed 7 bases, with 13 bases lying between them. There are 16 residues in the CDR3. Germline V lookup: CDR1 MGHRA, CDR2 YSYEKL. The CDR3 DNA reads TGCGCCAGCAGCCAAGAGAGCGGGGGTCCCAATTCACCCCTCCACTTT. It codes for CASSQESGGPNSPLHF.

Notes on this clone: The same CDR3 is also encoded by other DNA sequences in this sample. The chain carries TRBV5-1 and TRBJ1-2; no definite D call. The CDR3 runs to 13 residues. The germline V gene has CDR1 SGHRS and CDR2 YFSETQ. V lost 5 bases, J lost 2 bases, and 10 bases lay in between. As DNA, the CDR3 is TGCGCCAGCAGTTTTAACAGAAACTATGGCTACACCTTC. Protein product: CASSFNRNYGYTF.

This chain connects TRBV4-2 to TRBJ1-1, with a weak D call TRBD1 (6 bases). CDR1 LGHNA and CDR2 YNFKEQ come from the germline V gene. The length of the CDR3 is 16 residues. Trimming shortened V by 6 bases and J by 3 bases, and 20 bases separated the two germline ends. CDR3 sequence: CASRVRGGRVDTEAFF. Here the CDR3 DNA reads TGTGCCAGCAGGGTGCGGGGGGGGCGGGTAGACACTGAAGCTTTCTTT.

This rearrangement joins TRBV6-5 to TRBJ2-7, with D maybe TRBD1 (6 bases). Trimming removed 5 bases from V and 4 bases from J, with 15 bases in between. This CDR3 is 14 amino acids long. CDR1 is MNHEY, CDR2 SVGAGI, per germline. The CDR3: CASSKSGTTYEQYF. The CDR3 DNA is TGTGCCAGCAGTAAATCCGGGACAACATACGAGCAGTACTTC.

This chain uses TRBV18 with TRBJ1-2; D is ambiguous. V lost 2 bases to trimming and J lost 6 bases, with 13 bases between them. Germline CDR1 and CDR2: KGHSH and LQKENI. The CDR3 has 14 amino acids. CDR3 residues: CASSPGVAWDGYTF. CDR3 bases: TGTGCCAGCTCACCAGGGGTAGCGTGGGATGGCTACACCTTC. The whole variable domain, remainder taken from reference TRBV18 and TRBJ1-2, is NAGVMQNPRHLVRRRGQEARLRCSPMKGHSHVYWYRQLPEEGLKFMVYLQKENIIDESGMPKERFSAEFPKEGPSILRIQQVVRGDSAAYFCASSPGVAWDGYTFGSGTRLTVV.

This rearrangement joins TRBV18 to TRBJ1-4; D may be TRBD1 (6 bases). The CDR3 spans 14 residues. Trimming removed 3 bases at V and 4 bases at J, with 9 bases between. Germline V lookup: CDR1 KGHSH, CDR2 LQKENI. The CDR3 reads CASSPMDSNEKLFF. The CDR3 bases are TGTGCCAGCTCACCTATGGACAGTAATGAAAAACTGTTTTTT.

This clone occurred a few times. J is TRBJ1-3 and V is TRBV3-1 (or the pseudogene TRBV3-2), with TRBD1 matching over 7 bases. Per the germline V gene, CDR1 is LGHDT and CDR2 is YNNKEL (reference sequence). The J segment lost 2 bases and the V segment lost 5 bases, leaving 9 bases of the junction unmatched. The CDR3 is 16 amino acids. CDR3: CASSSRQGWPGNTIYF. CDR3 bases: TGTGCCAGCAGCTCAAGACAGGGTTGGCCTGGAAACACCATATATTTT.

The rearrangement uses TRBV5-4 and TRBJ2-3; 7 nucleotides match TRBD2. CDR3 length equals 15 residues. Germline values: CDR1 SGHNT, CDR2 YYREEE (reference sequence). V lost 4 bases to trimming and J lost 0 bases; unmatched junction nucleotides: 5. DNA of the CDR3: TGTGCCAGCAGCGCAGCGGGACCAAGCACAGATACGCAGTATTTT. The encoded protein is CASSAAGPSTDTQYF.

The rearrangement uses TRBV29-1 and TRBJ1-2, with D possibly being TRBD1 (5 bases). The V gene lost 2 bases and the J gene lost 2 bases, with 9 bases spanning the gap. CDR3 size: 13 residues. Germline values: CDR1 SQVTM, CDR2 ANQGSEA. The CDR3 DNA reads TGCAGCGTTGAACTGGCAGGGAACTATGGCTACACCTTC. Its protein is CSVELAGNYGYTF.

The chain has TRBV15 and TRBJ1-2, with TRBD1 matching over 8 bases. CDR3 length equals 15 residues. Germline lookup yields CDR1 LNHNV and CDR2 YYDKDF (reference sequence). The junction had 14 bases not matched to a gene; V was cut back by 6 bases and J by 8 bases. The CDR3 sequence is CATSRDRTNYGGYTF. The CDR3 DNA is TGTGCCACCAGTCGGGACAGGACGAACTATGGGGGCTACACCTTC.

The chain uses TRBV7-2 and TRBJ1-3, with 7 bases matching TRBD1. The CDR3 has 14 amino acids. Trimming cost V 4 bases and J 2 bases; bases outside gene matches: 2. CDR1 is SGHTA, CDR2 FQGNSA, per germline. In nucleotides, the CDR3 is TGTGCCAGCAGCTCTGACAGGGCTGGAAACACCATATATTTT. This codes for CASSSDRAGNTIYF. Together with reference TRBV7-2 and TRBJ1-3, the CDR3 gives the full variable domain: GAGVSQSPSNKVTEKGKDVELRCDPISGHTALYWYRQSLGQGLEFLIYFQGNSAPDKSGLPSDRFSAERTGGSVSTLTIQRTQQEDSAVYLCASSSDRAGNTIYFGEGSWLTVV.

V gene TRBV3-1 (or the pseudogene TRBV3-2) combines with J gene TRBJ1-5, with TRBD1 identical over 9 bases. The CDR3 totals 15 residues. The germline V gene has CDR1 LGHDT and CDR2 YNNKEL (reference sequence). V dropped 1 base and J dropped 9; count of bases not matched to a gene: 7. CDR3 amino acids: CASSQGDREDSPQHF. In nucleotides, the CDR3 is TGTGCCAGCAGCCAAGGGGACAGGGAGGATTCGCCCCAGCATTTT.

The rearrangement joins TRBV25-1 to TRBJ2-3, with D uncertain. Trimming pared 2 bases from V and 5 bases from J, leaving 11 bases between. The germline CDR1 and CDR2 sequences are MGHDK and SYGVNS. This CDR3 contains 14 residues. The CDR3 DNA sequence: TGTGCCAGCAGTGAAGGAGTGGTTCTAGATACGCAGTATTTT. Residues: CASSEGVVLDTQYF.

This chain uses TRBV11-2 with TRBJ1-2, with D perhaps TRBD1 (5 bases). V was shortened by 0 bases and J by 4 bases, with 12 bases between the two germline ends. The CDR3 extends over 15 amino acids. In germline, CDR1 is SGHAT, CDR2 FQNNGV. CDR3 DNA sequence: TGTGCCAGCAGCTTAGAAGTGCGGCAGGGCTATGGCTACACCTTC. The encoded protein is CASSLEVRQGYGYTF.

CDR3: CASSVSGDTQYF. CDR3 sequence (DNA): TGTGCCAGCAGCGTTAGTGGTGATACGCAGTATTTT. The rearrangement uses TRBV9 and TRBJ2-3; unclear D gene. V lost 2 bases and J lost 6, with 7 bases in between. This CDR3 contains 12 residues. CDR1 is SGDLS and CDR2 is YYNGEE in the germline V gene.

The chain recombines TRBV6-9 with TRBJ2-7; 7 bases map to TRBD1. Germline V lookup: CDR1 MNHGY, CDR2 SVAAGI. CDR3 size: 15 residues. V lost 7 bases and J lost 0; bases outside the gene matches: 9. The CDR3 here is CASNLTGESSYEQYF. The CDR3 nucleotides are TGTGCCAGCAACCTTACAGGGGAAAGCTCCTACGAGCAGTACTTC.

The rearrangement joins TRBV3-1 (or the pseudogene TRBV3-2) to TRBJ2-7; no clear D gene. Trimming pared 2 bases from V and 5 bases from J, leaving 16 bases between. The CDR3 is 15 residues long. Germline V gene data show CDR1 as LGHDT and CDR2 as YNNKEL (reference sequence). CDR3 region: CASSQYVQIRHEQYF. The DNA for the CDR3 is TGTGCCAGCAGCCAATATGTACAGATTCGCCACGAGCAGTACTTC.

As regards this clone: Other nucleotide sequences in the sample specify the same CDR3. V and J are TRBV9 and TRBJ1-1, with D unresolved. Germline CDR1 reads SGDLS; CDR2 reads YYNGEE. Trimming left V 0 bases short and J 8 bases short, with 8 bases between. The CDR3 has 12 amino acids. CDR3 region: CASSVASGEAFF. DNA of the CDR3: TGTGCCAGCAGCGTAGCCAGCGGGGAAGCTTTCTTT. The full variable domain, its missing parts supplied by reference TRBV9 and TRBJ1-1, is DSGVTQTPKHLITATGQRVTLRCSPRSGDLSVYWYQQSLDQGLQFLIQYYNGEERAKGNILERFSAQQFPDLHSELNLSSLELGDSALYFCASSVASGEAFFGQGTRLTVV.

This clone was observed a single time. The chain combines TRBV6-2 or TRBV6-3 with TRBJ2-1, with 9 bases aligning to TRBD2. Germline V gene lookup returns CDR1 MNHEY and CDR2 SVGEGT. The CDR3 is made up of 17 amino acids. Germline trimming cut 2 bases from V and 10 bases from J; bases unmatched to any gene: 15. The chain's CDR3 is CASSYRWASGTRQEQFF. DNA for the CDR3: TGTGCCAGCAGTTACCGGTGGGCTAGCGGGACCCGACAGGAGCAGTTCTTC.

This rearrangement joins TRBV2 to TRBJ1-3; 7 bases match TRBD1. The CDR3 length is 19 residues. With V trimmed by 7 bases and J by 0 bases, 18 bases remained unmatched. Germline CDR1 and CDR2: SNHLY and FYNNEI. CDR3 sequence reads: CASNGLWLGSGGSGNTIYF. In DNA, the CDR3 is TGTGCCAGCAATGGTCTTTGGCTAGGATCAGGGGGCTCTGGAAACACCATATATTTT.

The J gene is TRBJ1-1, the V gene TRBV6-5; 7 bases line up with TRBD1. The germline V gene has CDR1 MNHEY and CDR2 SVGAGI. The V gene end was trimmed by 6 bases and the J gene end by 8 bases; junction bases not matched to a gene: 6. CDR3 length: 12 residues. DNA for the CDR3: TGTGCCAGCAGGATACGGACAGGCGAAGCTTTCTTT. Translating it yields CASRIRTGEAFF.

This chain uses TRBV18 with TRBJ1-2; a weak D match, TRBD1 (6 bases). This CDR3 is 18 amino acids long. Germline-derived CDR1 and CDR2 are KGHSH and LQKENI. Trimming removed 3 bases from V and 2 bases from J, with 22 bases in between. For the CDR3, the DNA is TGTGCCAGCTCACCGACAGGACGGAGTTCCCCCCCAAACTATGGCTACACCTTC. This sequence encodes CASSPTGRSSPPNYGYTF.

The chain uses TRBV7-3 and TRBJ2-1; 11 bases are a match to TRBD2. The V gene end was trimmed by 0 bases and the J gene end by 7 bases; junction bases not matched to a gene: 2. Germline-derived CDR1 and CDR2 are SGHTA and FQGTGA. The CDR3 length is 15 residues. The CDR3, as DNA: TGTGCCAGCAGCTTAACTAGCGGGGGGGCAAATGAGCAGTTCTTC. This translates into CASSLTSGGANEQFF.

The rearrangement uses TRBV29-1 and TRBJ2-7, with a tentative D call TRBD1 (5 bases). V was clipped by 2 bases and J by 4 bases, with 21 bases between them. The V gene's germline CDR1 is SQVTM and CDR2 ANQGSEA. The CDR3 is made up of 16 amino acids. This CDR3 is CSVEPNRPDRRYEQYF. In nucleotides, the CDR3 is TGCAGCGTTGAACCAAACCGACCCGACAGACGATACGAGCAGTACTTC.

This chain links TRBV6-2 or TRBV6-3 with TRBJ1-5; D perhaps matches TRBD1 (5 bases). Trimming removed 2 bases at V and 7 bases at J, with 12 bases between. The CDR3 contains 14 residues. Germline V gene data show CDR1 as MNHEY and CDR2 as SVGEGT. CDR3 sequence (DNA): TGTGCCAGCAGTTACGGAGGGGTCACGCAGCCCCAGCATTTT. Amino acid sequence: CASSYGGVTQPQHF.

This clone appeared a single time. V usage is TRBV29-1 and J usage is TRBJ1-1, with TRBD1 matching over 8 bases. This CDR3 is built from 15 residues. The V gene's germline CDR1 is SQVTM and CDR2 ANQGSEA. Trimming removed 7 bases from V and 3 bases from J; junction bases left unmatched: 13. The CDR3 sequence is CSARTGNWQDTEAFF. The CDR3 nucleotides are TGCAGCGCTAGGACAGGGAATTGGCAGGACACTGAAGCTTTCTTT. Full variable domain (remainder filled in from reference TRBV29-1 and TRBJ1-1): SAVISQKPSRDICQRGTSLTIQCQVDSQVTMMFWYRQQPGQSLTLIATANQGSEATYESGFVIDKFPISRPNLTFSTLTVSNMSPEDSSIYLCSARTGNWQDTEAFFGQGTRLTVV.

This sequence joins TRBV5-1 and TRBJ2-7; TRBD1 agrees at 11 bases. CDR3 length: 15 amino acids. The germline gives CDR1 SGHRS, CDR2 YFSETQ. V trimming: 3 bases; J trimming: 2 bases; junction bases outside the gene matches: 4. CDR3 region: CASSSGDRGAYEQYF. CDR3 DNA sequence: TGCGCCAGCAGCTCGGGGGACAGGGGGGCCTACGAGCAGTACTTC.

The DNA for the CDR3 is TGTGCCAGTAGTAAACAGGGGAATCAGCCCCAGCATTTT. It yields the protein CASSKQGNQPQHF. The rearrangement joins TRBV19 to TRBJ1-5, with 7 bases identical to TRBD1. CDR1 LNHDA and CDR2 SQIVND come from the germline V gene (reference sequence). J lost 4 bases, V lost 4 bases, and 1 base had no gene match. CDR3 length equals 13 residues.